These 10 T cell receptor beta chains came from one sample sequenced in a study of spatial heterogeneity in lung cancer. Each CDR3 protein is one row after TCRdb ran MiXCR on the 5' RACE reads. The table records about 36,000 distinct CDR3 sequences, around 5% of them present only once. Time point noted: sample taken at primary tumor resection. Whole RNA, isolated from tumor, nontumor lung or frozen PBMC, was sequenced without prior sorting. Sequenced here: PBMCs, sampled at surgery. These TCRs come from a female donor with early-stage non-small cell lung cancer.

This clonotype occurred a few times. The chain is built from TRBV20-1 and TRBJ2-7, with TRBD1 matching 9 bases. CDR1 and CDR2 (germline): DFQATT, SNEGSKA (reference sequence). With 5 bases clipped from V and 0 bases from J, the junction kept 8 bases outside the gene matches. The CDR3 is 15 amino acids. CDR3 nucleotide sequence: TGCAGTGCTCCACTGCCGGACAGGGGCTCCTACGAGCAGTACTTC. Its protein is CSAPLPDRGSYEQYF.

This clonotype was observed many times. The V gene is TRBV7-8, the J gene TRBJ2-1; D is tentatively TRBD1 or TRBD2 (5 bases each). V lost 5 bases, J lost 0 bases, and 14 bases lay in between. This CDR3 comprises 16 residues. Per germline, CDR1 SGHVS and CDR2 FQNEAQ. The CDR3 sequence is CASSPWWGSSYNEQFF. CDR3 DNA: TGTGCCAGCAGCCCGTGGTGGGGGAGCTCCTACAATGAGCAGTTCTTC.

The table lists this clonotype with many counts. Since no conserved phenylalanine or tryptophan closes the CDR3, a read error is the likely cause. No DNA is shown, since the ends of the CDR3 on it are uncertain; the CDR3 is the one TCRdb lists. The rearrangement links TRBV2 to TRBJ2-7; the table's D call of TRBD1 was not tested on the DNA. Germline lookup yields CDR1 SNHLY and CDR2 FYNNEI. Including both end residues, the CDR3 is 13 amino acids long. The CDR3: CASRVVGGLELSI.

This clonotype was observed many times. This chain joins TRBV5-1 and TRBJ1-4, with TRBD1 as a possible D gene (6 bases). V was trimmed by 3 bases and J by 8 bases, leaving 26 bases between them. Germline V gives CDR1 SGHRS, CDR2 YFSETQ. The CDR3 is made up of 18 amino acids. CDR3 DNA: TGCGCCAGCAGCTGGGGACCTACCTTGGGGGCTACGAGGGAAAAACTGTTTTTT. Translation gives CASSWGPTLGATREKLFF. The variable domain in full, with the rest retrieved from reference TRBV5-1 and TRBJ1-4, is KAGVTQTPRYLIKTRGQQVTLSCSPISGHRSVSWYQQTPGQGLQFLFEYFSETQRNKGNFPGRFSGRQFSNSRSEMNVSTLELGDSALYLCASSWGPTLGATREKLFFGSGTQLSVL.

This clonotype was found many times. The chain carries TRBV5-8 and TRBJ2-7; a possible D gene is TRBD2 (5 bases). Trimming removed 2 bases at V and 0 bases at J, with 9 bases between. In germline, CDR1 is SGHTS, CDR2 YDEGEE. The CDR3 contains 14 residues. CDR3 sequence (DNA): TGTGCCAGCAGCTTAGGAGGACCCTCCTACGAGCAGTACTTC. This gives the protein CASSLGGPSYEQYF.

This clonotype was seen many times. V usage is TRBV5-1 and J usage is TRBJ2-7, with 8 positions matching TRBD1. V lost 4 bases, J lost 3 bases, and 9 bases stayed unmatched. The CDR3 length is 15 residues. Germline V gene lookup returns CDR1 SGHRS and CDR2 YFSETQ. DNA for the CDR3: TGCGCCAGCAGCGAGTCCGGGACAGGATTCTACGAGCAGTACTTC. This encodes CASSESGTGFYEQYF.

The sample holds many counts of this clonotype. This rearrangement joins TRBV10-3 to TRBJ1-5; D unresolved. Trimming removed 0 bases from V and 1 base from J, with 7 bases in between. This CDR3 is built from 15 residues. Germline V gene lookup returns CDR1 ENHRY and CDR2 SYGVKD. CDR3 coding DNA: TGTGCCATCAGTGAGTCGACTCTCAGCAATCAGCCCCAGCATTTT. This translates into CAISESTLSNQPQHF.

Ten or more counts support this clonotype. This sequence joins TRBV7-8 and TRBJ2-3; the match to TRBD2 covers 12 bases. V lost 5 bases and J lost 3; bases outside the gene matches: 12. Looked up from germline, CDR1 is SGHVS and CDR2 is FQNEAQ. CDR3 length equals 18 residues. CDR3 protein: CASSARTGLAGQTDTQYF. CDR3 nucleotide sequence: TGTGCCAGCAGCGCCAGGACAGGACTAGCGGGACAGACAGATACGCAGTATTTT.

This sequence joins TRBV4-1 and TRBJ2-7; a possible D gene is TRBD2 (7 bases). The V end lost 2 bases, the J end lost 1 base, and 21 bases lay between the germline ends. CDR3 length: 18 residues. Germline lookup yields CDR1 MGHRA and CDR2 YSYEKL. The CDR3 DNA is TGCGCCAGCAGCCAAAGACCAGGGGCCGCGGGAGAGTCCTACGAGCAGTACTTC. This codes for CASSQRPGAAGESYEQYF.

This clonotype was picked up many times. V usage is TRBV4-1 and J usage is TRBJ2-1; the D is unclear. The ends were cut back, 3 bases at V and 15 bases at J, with 24 bases in the middle. CDR3 length: 15 amino acids. CDR1 is MGHRA, CDR2 YSYEKL, per germline. CDR3 loop: CASSHPETPLFSRFF. In nucleotides, the CDR3 is TGCGCCAGCAGCCACCCAGAAACCCCCCTATTTTCGAGGTTCTTC.